The subject of this entry is one TCR beta chain. No antigen is known for it. V trimming: 3 bases; J trimming: 5 bases; junction bases outside the gene matches: 1. The CDR3 extends over 15 amino acids. Germline CDR1 LGHNA, CDR2 YSLEER. The PCR ran on 60 Vbeta and 13 Jbeta primers. The data were produced by immunoSEQ multiplex PCR, yet TCRdb's version contains in-frame clones alone and is incomplete. In the table there are 180,000 or so clones, 75% to 85% of which are singletons. This entry comes from a study of cytomegalovirus exposure and HLA in healthy donors. General observations from the study: TCR beta sequences numbering more than 15,000 were associated with HLA alleles at 0.05 false discovery rate in a later analysis.

The sequence derives from a female donor in good health and CMV-seronegative. Source material: PBMCs. This chain connects TRBV4-3 to TRBJ2-3; 14 bases map to TRBD2. The CDR3 sequence: CASSHGLAGGDTQYF. The CDR3 DNA reads TGCGCCAGCAGCCACGGACTAGCGGGAGGAGATACGCAGTATTTT.